Described below is a single T cell receptor beta chain sequence and its context. Original methodology: Estimates of nucleated cell counts were drawn from the amplification of reference gene primers. Here immunoSEQ multiplex PCR was the method, and the copy in TCRdb shows in-frame clones only, minus some. The D gene and trimming were derived from the DNA, and the V and J assignments and clone size from that table. The sample holds approximately 80,000 clones; about nine tenths are singletons and the top ten take about 7%. The sample comes from a study of blood T cell repertoires in COVID-19. At the level of the study: Samples of COVID-19 (acute and convalescent) were obtained from the United States, Italy and Spain. PBMCs, B-cell-depleted T cells, or T cells provided the cDNA or gDNA that made up the material.

The clonotype comes from a woman over 75 with acute or convalescent COVID-19. The sample taken for sequencing was peripheral blood.

The CDR3 protein is CASSLTSGRNEQFF. For the CDR3, the DNA is TGTGCCAGCTCACTAACTAGCGGGAGAAATGAGCAGTTCTTC. The rearrangement links TRBV18 to TRBJ2-1, with 11 bases lining up with TRBD2. The germline V gene encodes CDR1 KGHSH and CDR2 LQKENI. The CDR3 has 14 residues. The trim removed 4 bases at V and 7 bases at J, leaving 3 bases unmatched.